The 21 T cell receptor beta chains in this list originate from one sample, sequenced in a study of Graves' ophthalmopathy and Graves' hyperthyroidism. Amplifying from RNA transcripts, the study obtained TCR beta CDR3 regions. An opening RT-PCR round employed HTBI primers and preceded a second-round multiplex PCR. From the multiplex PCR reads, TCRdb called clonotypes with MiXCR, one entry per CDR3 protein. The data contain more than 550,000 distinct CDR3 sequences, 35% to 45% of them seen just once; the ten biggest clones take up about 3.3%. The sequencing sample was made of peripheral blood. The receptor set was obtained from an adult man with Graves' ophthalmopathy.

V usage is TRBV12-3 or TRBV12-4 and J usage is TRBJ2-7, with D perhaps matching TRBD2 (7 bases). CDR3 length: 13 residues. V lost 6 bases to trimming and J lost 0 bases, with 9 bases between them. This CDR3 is CASRGGGSYEQYF. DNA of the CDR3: TGTGCCAGCAGAGGGGGGGGCTCCTACGAGCAGTACTTC.

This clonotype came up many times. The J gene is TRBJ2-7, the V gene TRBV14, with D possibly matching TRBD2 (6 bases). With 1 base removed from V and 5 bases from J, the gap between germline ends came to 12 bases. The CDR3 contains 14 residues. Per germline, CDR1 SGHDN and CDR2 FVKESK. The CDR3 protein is CASSQVRGWNEQYF. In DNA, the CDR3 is TGTGCCAGCAGCCAAGTGCGGGGTTGGAACGAGCAGTACTTC.

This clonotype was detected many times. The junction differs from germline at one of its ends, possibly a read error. The CDR3 DNA sequence: TGTGCCAGCAGCCCCATCCCAGGGACATCTTTT. Translation gives CASSPIPGTSF. V usage is TRBV7-9 and J usage is TRBJ1-3; a possible D gene is TRBD1 (6 bases). CDR1 is SEHNR and CDR2 is FQNEAQ in the germline V gene (reference sequence). The CDR3 is 11 residues long.

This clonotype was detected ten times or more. Here the CDR3 DNA reads TGTGCCAGTAGTATAGACCGCACTGAAGCTTTCTTT. Amino acids: CASSIDRTEAFF. The J gene is TRBJ1-1, the V gene TRBV19; D is unclear. Germline V gene data show CDR1 as LNHDA and CDR2 as SQIVND (reference sequence). The CDR3 is 12 residues long. Trimming removed 0 bases from V and 4 bases from J, with 3 bases in between.

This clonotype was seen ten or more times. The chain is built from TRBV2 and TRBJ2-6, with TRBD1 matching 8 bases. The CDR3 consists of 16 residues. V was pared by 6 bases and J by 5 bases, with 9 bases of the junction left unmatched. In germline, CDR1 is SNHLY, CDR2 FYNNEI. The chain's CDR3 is CASSSSRQGWANVLTF. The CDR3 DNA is TGTGCCAGCAGCTCCTCCCGACAGGGGTGGGCCAACGTCCTGACTTTC.

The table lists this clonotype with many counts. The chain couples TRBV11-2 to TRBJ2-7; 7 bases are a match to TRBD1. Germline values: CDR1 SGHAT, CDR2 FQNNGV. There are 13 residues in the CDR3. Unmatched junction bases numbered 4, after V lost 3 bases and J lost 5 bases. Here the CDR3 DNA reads TGTGCCAGCAGCTTGACAGGGTTCCACGAGCAGTACTTC. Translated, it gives CASSLTGFHEQYF.

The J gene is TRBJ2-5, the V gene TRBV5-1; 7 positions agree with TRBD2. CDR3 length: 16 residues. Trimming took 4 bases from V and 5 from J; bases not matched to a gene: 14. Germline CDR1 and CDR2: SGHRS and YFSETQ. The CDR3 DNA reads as TGCGCCAGCAGCCCCCGGGGAGGGGAGCCCAGCGAGACCCAGTACTTC. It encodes CASSPRGGEPSETQYF.

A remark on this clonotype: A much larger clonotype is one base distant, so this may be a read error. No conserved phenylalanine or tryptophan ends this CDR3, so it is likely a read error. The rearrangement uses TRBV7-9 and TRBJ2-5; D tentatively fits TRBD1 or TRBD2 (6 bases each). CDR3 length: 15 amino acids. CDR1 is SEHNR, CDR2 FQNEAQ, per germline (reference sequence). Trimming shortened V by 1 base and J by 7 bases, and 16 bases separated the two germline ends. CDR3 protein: CASSLVGGSLGTQYV. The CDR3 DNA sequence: TGTGCCAGCAGCTTAGTAGGGGGGAGCTTGGGGACCCAGTACGTC.

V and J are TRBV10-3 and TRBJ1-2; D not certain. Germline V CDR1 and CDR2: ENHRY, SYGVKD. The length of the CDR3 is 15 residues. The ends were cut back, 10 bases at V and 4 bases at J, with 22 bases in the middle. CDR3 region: CANYTSTMPPYGYTF. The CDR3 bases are TGTGCCAATTACACTTCGACCATGCCCCCCTATGGCTACACCTTC.

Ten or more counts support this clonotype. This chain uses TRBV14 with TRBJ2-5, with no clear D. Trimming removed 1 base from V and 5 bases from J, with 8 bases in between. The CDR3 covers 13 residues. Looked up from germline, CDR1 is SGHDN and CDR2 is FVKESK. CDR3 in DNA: TGTGCCAGCAGCCAAGTGATCAAGGAGACCCAGTACTTC. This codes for CASSQVIKETQYF.

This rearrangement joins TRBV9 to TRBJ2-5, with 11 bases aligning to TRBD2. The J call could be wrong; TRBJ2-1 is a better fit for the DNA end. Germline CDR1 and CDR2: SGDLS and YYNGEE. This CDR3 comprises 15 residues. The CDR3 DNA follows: TGTGCCAGCAGCGTAGTAGCGGGAGGGAGGAATGAGCAGTTCTTC. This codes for CASSVVAGGRNEQFF.

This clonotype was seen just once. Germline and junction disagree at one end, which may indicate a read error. The CDR3 sequence: CASSQAAGVMNTEAFF. Written as DNA, the CDR3 is TGCGCCAGCAGCCAAGCTGCAGGGGTTATGAACACTGAAGCTTTCTTT. The V gene is TRBV7-2, the J gene TRBJ1-1, with D perhaps TRBD1 (6 bases). Germline CDR1 and CDR2: SGHTA and FQGNSA. The CDR3 is 16 residues long.

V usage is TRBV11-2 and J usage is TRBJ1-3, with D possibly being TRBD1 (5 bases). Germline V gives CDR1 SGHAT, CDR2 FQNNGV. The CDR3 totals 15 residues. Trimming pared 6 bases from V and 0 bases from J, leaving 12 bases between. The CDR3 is CASSPTGDSGNTIYF. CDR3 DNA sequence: TGTGCCAGCAGTCCTACAGGCGACTCTGGAAACACCATATATTTT.

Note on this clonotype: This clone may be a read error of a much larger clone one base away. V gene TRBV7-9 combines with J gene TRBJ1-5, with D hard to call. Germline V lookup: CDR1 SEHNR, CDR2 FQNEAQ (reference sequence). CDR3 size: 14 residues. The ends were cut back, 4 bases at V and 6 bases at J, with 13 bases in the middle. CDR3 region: CASSSEGDAQPQHF. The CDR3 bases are TGTGCCAGCAGCTCGGAAGGCGATGCTCAGCCCCAGCATTTT.

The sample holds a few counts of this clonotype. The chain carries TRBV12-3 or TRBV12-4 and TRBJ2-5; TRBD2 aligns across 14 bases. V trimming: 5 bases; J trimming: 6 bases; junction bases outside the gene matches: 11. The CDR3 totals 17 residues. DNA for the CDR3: TGTGCCAGCAGTCTAACGACTAGCGGGGGGGCCCGTAAGACCCAGTACTTC. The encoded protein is CASSLTTSGGARKTQYF.

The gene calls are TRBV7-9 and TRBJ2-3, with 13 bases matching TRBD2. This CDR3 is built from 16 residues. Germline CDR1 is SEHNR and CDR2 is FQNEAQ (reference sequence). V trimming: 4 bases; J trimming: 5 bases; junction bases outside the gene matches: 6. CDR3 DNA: TGTGCCAGCAGCTCGGGACTAGCGGGATTTCGAGATACGCAGTATTTT. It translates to CASSSGLAGFRDTQYF.

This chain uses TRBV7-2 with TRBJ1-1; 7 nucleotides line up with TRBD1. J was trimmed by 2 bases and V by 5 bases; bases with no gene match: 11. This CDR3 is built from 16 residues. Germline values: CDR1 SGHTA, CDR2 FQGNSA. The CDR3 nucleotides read TGTGCCAGCAGCCCCAAGACAGGGACACCTAACACTGAAGCTTTCTTT. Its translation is CASSPKTGTPNTEAFF. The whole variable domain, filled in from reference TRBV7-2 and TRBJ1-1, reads GAGVSQSPSNKVTEKGKDVELRCDPISGHTALYWYRQSLGQGLEFLIYFQGNSAPDKSGLPSDRFSAERTGGSVSTLTIQRTQQEDSAVYLCASSPKTGTPNTEAFFGQGTRLTVV.

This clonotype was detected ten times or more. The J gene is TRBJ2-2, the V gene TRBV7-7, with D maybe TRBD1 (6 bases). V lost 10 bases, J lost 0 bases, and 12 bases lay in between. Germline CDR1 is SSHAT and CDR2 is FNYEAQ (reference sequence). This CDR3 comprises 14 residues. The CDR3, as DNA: TGTGCCACCAGTGGGGGCCCGAACACCGGGGAGCTGTTTTTT. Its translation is CATSGGPNTGELFF.

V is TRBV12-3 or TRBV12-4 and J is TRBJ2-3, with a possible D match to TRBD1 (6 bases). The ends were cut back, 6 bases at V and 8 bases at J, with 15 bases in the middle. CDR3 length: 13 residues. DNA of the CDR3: TGTGCCAGCAGGGCCACAGGGTTTGTTACGCAGTATTTT. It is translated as CASRATGFVTQYF.

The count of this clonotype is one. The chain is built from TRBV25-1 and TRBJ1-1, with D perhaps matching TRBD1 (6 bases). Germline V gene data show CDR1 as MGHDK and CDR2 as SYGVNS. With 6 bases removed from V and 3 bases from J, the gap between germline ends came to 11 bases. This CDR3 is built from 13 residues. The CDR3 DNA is TGTGCCAGCAGGACGGACAGTTACACTGAAGCTTTCTTT. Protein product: CASRTDSYTEAFF. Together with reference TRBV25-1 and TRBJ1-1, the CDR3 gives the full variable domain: EADIYQTPRYLVIGTGKKITLECSQTMGHDKMYWYQQDPGMELHLIHYSYGVNSTEKGDLSSESTVSRIRTEHFPLTLESARPSHTSQYLCASRTDSYTEAFFGQGTRLTVV.

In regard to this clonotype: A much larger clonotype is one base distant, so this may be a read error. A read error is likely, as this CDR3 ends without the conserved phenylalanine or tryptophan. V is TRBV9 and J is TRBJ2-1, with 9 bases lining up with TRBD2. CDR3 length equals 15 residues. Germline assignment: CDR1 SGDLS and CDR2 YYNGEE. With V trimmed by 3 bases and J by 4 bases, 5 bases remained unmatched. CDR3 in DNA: TGTGCCAGCAGCGCGACTAGCGGAGATTACAATGAGCAGTTCGTC. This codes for CASSATSGDYNEQFV.